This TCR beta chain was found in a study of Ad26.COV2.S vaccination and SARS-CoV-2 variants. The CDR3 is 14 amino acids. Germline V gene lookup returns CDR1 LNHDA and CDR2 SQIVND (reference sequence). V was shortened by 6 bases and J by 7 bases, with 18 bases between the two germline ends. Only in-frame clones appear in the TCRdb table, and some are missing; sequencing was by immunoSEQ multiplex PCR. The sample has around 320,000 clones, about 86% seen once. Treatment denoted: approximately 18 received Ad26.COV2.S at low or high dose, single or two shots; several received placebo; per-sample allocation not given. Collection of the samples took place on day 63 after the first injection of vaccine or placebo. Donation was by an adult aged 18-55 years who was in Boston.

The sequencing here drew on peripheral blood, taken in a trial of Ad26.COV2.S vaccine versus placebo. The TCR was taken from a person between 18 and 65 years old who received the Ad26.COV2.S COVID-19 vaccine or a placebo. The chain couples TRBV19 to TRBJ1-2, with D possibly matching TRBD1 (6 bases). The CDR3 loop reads CASRKVGGESGYTF. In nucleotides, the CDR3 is TGTGCCAGTAGAAAGGTCGGGGGCGAGAGTGGCTACACCTTC.